This entry lists 21 T cell receptor beta chains sequenced from one sample in a study of early T cells in non-severe SARS-CoV-2 infection. TCRdb re-derived calls from the 5' RACE reads in MiXCR, one entry per CDR3 protein. The sample includes 50,000 to 55,000 distinct CDR3 sequences, about 9.1% of them seen just once. The sequenced material came from whole blood. The receptors shown here come from an adult who was a healthcare worker with PCR-confirmed SARS-CoV-2 infection or an uninfected control (not recorded which).

This clonotype occurred many times. The V call is TRBV12-3 or TRBV12-4, the J call TRBJ2-2; 12 bases are a match to TRBD2. V was pared by 3 bases and J by 6 bases, with 5 bases of the junction left unmatched. This CDR3 is 16 amino acids long. CDR3 amino acids: CASSLSSGGAPGELFF. CDR3 coding DNA: TGTGCCAGCAGTTTGTCTAGCGGGGGGGCGCCCGGGGAGCTGTTTTTT.

This clonotype was seen at least ten times. The V call is TRBV7-9, the J call TRBJ2-2, with unresolved D. The ends were cut back, 5 bases at V and 7 bases at J, with 5 bases in the middle. CDR1 is SEHNR and CDR2 is FQNEAQ in the germline V gene (reference sequence). The CDR3 spans 11 residues. CDR3 in DNA: TGTGCCAGCAGCAAACACGGGGAGCTGTTTTTT. It encodes CASSKHGELFF.

The chain employs TRBV5-4 and TRBJ2-3; TRBD2 matches at 7 bases. With V trimmed by 5 bases and J by 0 bases, 6 bases remained unmatched. The CDR3 loop spans 15 amino acids. Looked up from germline, CDR1 is SGHNT and CDR2 is YYREEE (reference sequence). For the CDR3, the DNA is TGTGCCAGCAGACGGGACTACACTAGCACAGATACGCAGTATTTT. Encoded protein: CASRRDYTSTDTQYF.

This clonotype was counted many times. The V call is TRBV12-5, the J call TRBJ1-5, with D uncertain. CDR1 is LGHNT, CDR2 FRNRAP, per germline. Trimming took off 0 bases at V and 3 bases at J, with 18 bases between the two ends. CDR3 size: 18 residues. CDR3 residues: CASGLVRSPRQHNQPQHF. In DNA form, the CDR3 reads TGTGCTAGTGGTTTGGTACGTTCCCCGAGGCAGCACAATCAGCCCCAGCATTTT. Based on the CDR3 plus reference TRBV12-5 and TRBJ1-5, the full variable domain is DARVTQTPRHKVTEMGQEVTMRCQPILGHNTVFWYRQTMMQGLELLAYFRNRAPLDDSGMPKDRFSAEMPDATLATLKIQPSEPRDSAVYFCASGLVRSPRQHNQPQHFGDGTRLSIL.

The chain couples TRBV5-4 to TRBJ2-7, with 10 bases aligning to TRBD1. The CDR3 consists of 16 residues. V lost 3 bases, J lost 4 bases, and 10 bases stayed unmatched. In germline, CDR1 is SGHNT, CDR2 YYREEE (reference sequence). CDR3 amino acids: CASSSPSTGGLYEQYF. The DNA for the CDR3 is TGTGCCAGCAGCTCTCCTTCGACAGGGGGCTTGTACGAGCAGTACTTC.

Ten or more counts support this clonotype. The CDR3 region is CASSLGDRGRAHEQYF. The CDR3 DNA is TGTGCCAGCAGCTTAGGGGACAGGGGGCGTGCCCACGAGCAGTACTTC. The chain recombines TRBV7-2 with TRBJ2-7; TRBD1 matches at 12 bases. Germline CDR1 reads SGHTA; CDR2 reads FQGNSA. The V and J ends lost 1 base and 5 bases, in that order; junction bases with no gene match: 6. The CDR3 loop spans 16 amino acids.

This clonotype was observed at least ten times. V is TRBV7-6 and J is TRBJ2-1; 10 bases map to TRBD1. The CDR3 has 19 amino acids. Germline-derived CDR1 and CDR2 are SGHVS and FNYEAQ. Trimming removed 4 bases from V and 0 bases from J; junction bases left unmatched: 12. The CDR3 DNA follows: TGTGCCAGCAGCTCCGGACAGGGGGTTTATCGGAGCTCCTACAATGAGCAGTTCTTC. Translated: CASSSGQGVYRSSYNEQFF.

The genes are TRBV9 and TRBJ2-1; TRBD2 matches at 13 bases. The CDR3 loop spans 16 amino acids. Germline loops: CDR1 SGDLS, CDR2 YYNGEE. V gave up 3 bases and J gave up 9 bases; unmatched junction bases: 9. The CDR3: CASSGRLAGGGGEQFF. CDR3 bases: TGTGCCAGCAGCGGCCGACTAGCGGGGGGTGGTGGTGAGCAGTTCTTC. The full variable domain, in which reference TRBV9 and TRBJ2-1 provide the parts outside the CDR3, is DSGVTQTPKHLITATGQRVTLRCSPRSGDLSVYWYQQSLDQGLQFLIQYYNGEERAKGNILERFSAQQFPDLHSELNLSSLELGDSALYFCASSGRLAGGGGEQFFGPGTRLTVL.

This rearrangement joins TRBV20-1 to TRBJ2-7; D gene unclear. The CDR3 is 15 residues long. The germline V gene has CDR1 DFQATT and CDR2 SNEGSKA (reference sequence). V was shortened by 1 base and J by 0 bases, with 13 bases between the two germline ends. The CDR3 sequence: CSARGSSRPSYEQYF. The CDR3 nucleotides are TGCAGTGCTAGAGGTAGTAGCCGGCCCTCCTACGAGCAGTACTTC.

This clonotype was picked up a small number of times. The chain has TRBV12-3 or TRBV12-4 and TRBJ1-1; D uncertain. Trimming took off 6 bases at V and 3 bases at J, with 11 bases between the two ends. The CDR3 length is 13 residues. This CDR3 is CASSIKWHTEAFF. In DNA, the CDR3 is TGTGCCAGCAGCATCAAATGGCACACTGAAGCTTTCTTT.

This clonotype was observed many times. The V call is TRBV6-1, the J call TRBJ2-2; D might be TRBD2 (6 bases). The CDR3 has 13 amino acids. Trimming took 8 bases from V and 4 from J, leaving 11 bases between them. Germline-derived CDR1 and CDR2 are MNHNS and SASEGT. In DNA form, the CDR3 reads TGTGCCAGCGGAGGGGATTTCACCGGGGAGCTGTTTTTT. It yields the protein CASGGDFTGELFF.

This clonotype came up many times. The chain is built from TRBV28 and TRBJ2-5; 9 nucleotides align to TRBD2. The CDR3 covers 16 residues. Germline lookup yields CDR1 MDHEN and CDR2 SYDVKM. J gave up 3 bases and V 6 bases, and 11 bases lay outside the gene matches. Here the CDR3 reads CASRGSSGAAEETQYF. In DNA, the CDR3 is TGTGCCAGCAGGGGATCTAGCGGGGCCGCGGAAGAGACCCAGTACTTC.

This clonotype was recorded many times. V gene TRBV7-2 combines with J gene TRBJ2-6; D unresolved. Germline CDR1 and CDR2: SGHTA and FQGNSA. V was clipped by 5 bases and J by 2 bases, with 10 bases between them. This CDR3 spans 15 amino acids. CDR3 nucleotides: TGTGCCAGCAGCCCCTTGGGGACTGGGGCCAACGTCCTGACTTTC. The encoded protein is CASSPLGTGANVLTF.

This clonotype appeared many times. The chain joins TRBV12-3 or TRBV12-4 to TRBJ2-1, with no clear D. CDR3 length equals 13 residues. The germline V and J ends were trimmed by 7 bases and 7 bases, with 14 bases remaining between them. CDR3 protein: CASNSLNENEQFF. In nucleotides, the CDR3 is TGTGCCAGCAACTCCCTTAATGAAAATGAGCAGTTCTTC.

This clonotype has at least ten counts. The V and J genes are TRBV5-4 and TRBJ1-2; 10 bases fit TRBD1. Trimming removed 5 bases from V and 6 bases from J; junction bases left unmatched: 7. CDR3 length: 14 residues. Germline values: CDR1 SGHNT, CDR2 YYREEE (reference sequence). DNA for the CDR3: TGTGCCAGCAGAAGGACAGGGGGGAATGATGGCTACACCTTC. It yields the protein CASRRTGGNDGYTF.

The chain combines TRBV6-6 with TRBJ2-1; D ambiguous. Germline loops: CDR1 MNHNY, CDR2 SVGAGI (reference sequence). The CDR3 runs to 17 residues. V was cut by 5 bases and J by 5 bases, with 22 bases left in between. CDR3 sequence: CASSPDIGLNTDNEQFF. DNA for the CDR3: TGTGCCAGCAGTCCCGACATCGGTCTCAATACAGACAATGAGCAGTTCTTC.

The sample holds a few counts of this clonotype. The chain carries TRBV5-8 and TRBJ2-3; D is uncertain. CDR3 length: 16 residues. Germline loops: CDR1 SGHTS, CDR2 YDEGEE. Trimming cost V 0 bases and J 1 base, with 12 bases left between them. The CDR3 nucleotides are TGTGCCAGCAGCTTGGGGCTGGGGTTTGGCACAGATACGCAGTATTTT. Encoded protein: CASSLGLGFGTDTQYF.

Note on this clonotype: One end of the junction does not line up with germline, which may come from a read error. The chain uses TRBV29-1 and TRBJ1-2; no firm D call. This CDR3 contains 11 residues. CDR1 is SQVTM, CDR2 ANQGSEA, per germline. The CDR3, as DNA: TGCAGCTTTGATGAGAACTATGGCTACACCTTC. Its protein product is CSFDENYGYTF.

This clonotype has a count of ten or more. The chain links TRBV14 to TRBJ2-4; 8 nucleotides agree with TRBD2. V shed 0 bases and J 12 bases; nucleotides not matched to a gene: 4. The CDR3 has 13 amino acids. Looked up from germline, CDR1 is SGHDN and CDR2 is FVKESK. The CDR3 region has the DNA TGTGCCAGCAGCCAAGATTTAGGACTAGCTCAGTACTTC. It translates to CASSQDLGLAQYF.

At least ten counts were recorded for this clonotype. The gene calls are TRBV2 and TRBJ2-2; perhaps TRBD2 as D (6 bases). In germline, CDR1 is SNHLY, CDR2 FYNNEI. Deletions cut 7 bases from V and 0 bases from J, with 12 bases between. The CDR3 loop spans 15 amino acids. CDR3 protein: CASTSSATNTGELFF. In nucleotides, the CDR3 is TGTGCCAGCACATCTAGCGCTACGAACACCGGGGAGCTGTTTTTT.

This CDR3 reads CASSLMAGTNTEAFF. The CDR3 bases are TGTGCCAGCAGCTTAATGGCAGGGACGAACACTGAAGCTTTCTTT. This chain uses TRBV7-3 with TRBJ1-1, with D tentatively TRBD1 (5 bases). Looked up from germline, CDR1 is SGHTA and CDR2 is FQGTGA. Deletions cut 1 base from V and 1 base from J, with 10 bases between. This CDR3 is 15 amino acids long.